The 11 T cell receptor beta chains in this list originate from one sample, sequenced in a study of cytomegalovirus exposure and HLA in healthy donors. 13 Jbeta primers and 60 Vbeta primers were used for the PCR. TCRdb's table, derived via immunoSEQ multiplex PCR, lists solely in-frame clones and lacks some. The repertoire consists of tens of thousands of clones, with around 80% occurring once and the leading ten covering more than 7.5%. Sequencing used PBMCs. Receptors originate from a man aged 40-49 years in good health and CMV-seronegative.

The CDR3 DNA is TGTGCCAGCAGCTTAGAGGTTCCGGGAAGGAGGCAGCCCCAGCATTTT. Translating gives CASSLEVPGRRQPQHF. V gene TRBV7-8 combines with J gene TRBJ1-5; D is unclear. Trimming left V 1 base short and J 7 bases short, with 17 bases between. The CDR3 contains 16 residues. Germline CDR1 SGHVS, CDR2 FQNEAQ.

The chain recombines TRBV5-6 with TRBJ2-6; 8 bases line up with TRBD1. V was pared by 4 bases and J by 1 base, with 10 bases of the junction left unmatched. From germline, CDR1 is SGHDT and CDR2 YYEEEE. The CDR3 covers 18 residues. CDR3: CASSTDRGGISGANVLTF. CDR3 in DNA: TGTGCCAGCAGCACAGACAGGGGCGGGATATCTGGGGCCAACGTCCTGACTTTC.

This chain links TRBV5-1 with TRBJ2-2; 8 positions agree with TRBD1. The germline V gene encodes CDR1 SGHRS and CDR2 YFSETQ. The CDR3 has 16 residues. J gave up 3 bases and V 5 bases, and 9 bases lay outside the gene matches. The CDR3, as DNA: TGCGCCAGCAGTCCCCAGGGGGCCGGATACACCGGGGAGCTGTTTTTT. Residues: CASSPQGAGYTGELFF.

This chain joins TRBV6-4 and TRBJ2-2; a possible D gene is TRBD1 (6 bases). Trimming took 5 bases from V and 1 from J, leaving 8 bases between them. The germline V gene encodes CDR1 MRHNA and CDR2 SNTAGT. The CDR3 is made up of 14 amino acids. This CDR3 reads CASSQGRNTGELFF. The CDR3 DNA reads as TGTGCCAGCAGTCAGGGGAGGAACACCGGGGAGCTGTTTTTT.

CDR3 sequence: CASSQGSLRDRAYEQYF. For the CDR3, the DNA is TGCGCCAGCAGCCAAGGGAGCCTTCGGGACAGGGCCTACGAGCAGTACTTC. This chain joins TRBV4-1 and TRBJ2-7; 9 nucleotides line up with TRBD1. Germline CDR1 MGHRA, CDR2 YSYEKL. After removal of 1 base from V and 2 bases from J, the junction contained 9 bases not matched to a gene. This CDR3 has 17 amino acids.

The CDR3 region has the DNA TGCGGGGGACAGGGGGAAGAGACCCAGTACTTC. Amino acids: CGGQGEETQYF. This chain uses TRBV29-1 with TRBJ2-5; 11 bases align to TRBD1. Per the germline V gene, CDR1 is SQVTM and CDR2 is ANQGSEA. The CDR3 sequence is 11 residues long.

In its sample, this clone was seen a few times. The CDR3 reads CASSPTGQGLPNEQFF. CDR3 nucleotides: TGTGCCAGTAGTCCCACGGGACAGGGGCTACCGAATGAGCAGTTCTTC. The chain couples TRBV19 to TRBJ2-1; 10 bases are shared with TRBD1. There are 16 residues in the CDR3. Germline CDR1 reads LNHDA; CDR2 reads SQIVND (reference sequence). Trimming at V came to 5 bases and at J to 7 bases, leaving 11 bases not matched to a gene.

V gene TRBV18 combines with J gene TRBJ1-1; TRBD1 matches 7 bases. This CDR3 region has 17 residues. Germline V gene sequence: CDR1 KGHSH, CDR2 LQKENI. V gave up 5 bases and J gave up 5 bases; unmatched junction bases: 17. Written as DNA, the CDR3 is TGTGCCAGCTCATCACTCTCGCCCAGGGGGTTTGGGACTGAAGCTTTCTTT. Translation gives CASSSLSPRGFGTEAFF.

The chain has TRBV19 and TRBJ1-2; D ambiguous. Germline CDR1 LNHDA, CDR2 SQIVND (reference sequence). V dropped 3 bases and J dropped 4 bases, with 9 bases sitting between them. The CDR3 sequence is 13 residues long. In DNA form, the CDR3 reads TGTGCCAGTAGTATTTCGCAGATCTATGGCTACACCTTC. It specifies CASSISQIYGYTF.

This chain uses TRBV29-1 with TRBJ2-1; TRBD2 matches at 7 bases. This CDR3 is 15 amino acids long. Germline V CDR1 and CDR2: SQVTM, ANQGSEA. With 0 bases clipped from V and 6 bases from J, the junction kept 8 bases outside the gene matches. CDR3 in amino acids: CSVEDRGGGLNEQFF. CDR3 DNA: TGCAGCGTTGAAGATAGGGGCGGGGGACTCAATGAGCAGTTCTTC.

This clone was observed a few times. V is TRBV13 and J is TRBJ1-1, with a tentative D call TRBD1 (6 bases). CDR3 size: 11 residues. Trimming stripped 4 bases from V and 8 bases from J, with 8 bases between. Germline assignment: CDR1 PRHDT and CDR2 FYEKMQ (reference sequence). CDR3 DNA: TGTGCCAGCAGCTCTACAGGGGAAGCTTTCTTT. Its translation is CASSSTGEAFF.